This T cell receptor beta chain was identified during a study of CD8+ T cells in alopecia areata. PBMCs provided sorted CD4+ and CD8+ T cells. The CDR3 runs 12 residues. Per the germline V gene, CDR1 is LGHNA and CDR2 is YNFKEQ. The V end was cut by 2 bases, the J end by 9 bases, with 10 bases between. cDNA prepared by RNA extraction and subsequent reverse transcription served as the template for sequencing. Generated by immunoSEQ multiplex PCR, the TCRdb table keeps only in-frame clones and is missing some. In the table there are approximately 140,000 clones, 80% to 90% of which are singletons. The receptor was isolated from a human donor with alopecia areata. V gene TRBV4-2 combines with J gene TRBJ2-5; D is uncertain. The starting material was CD8+ T cells sorted from blood, obtained at week 0. CDR3 sequence reads: CASSQLDGSQYF. CDR3 sequence (DNA): TGTGCCAGCAGCCAATTAGATGGTTCCCAGTACTTC.